This TCR beta chain comes out of a study of T cell responses to AZD1222 COVID-19 vaccine. Germline V gene data show CDR1 as MNHEY and CDR2 as SVGAGI. Trimming pared 6 bases from V and 10 bases from J, leaving 22 bases between. The CDR3 has 15 residues. Data came from immunoSEQ multiplex PCR; TCRdb stores just in-frame clones and leaves some out. The data contain around 100,000 clones, around 92% of them seen just once; the ten biggest clones take up about 41%. The clonotype comes from an adult in good health. The rearrangement uses TRBV6-5 and TRBJ2-1; D unresolved. The specimen comprised peripheral blood, sampled on day 0 of AZD1222 vaccination. The CDR3 sequence is CASRRPRGYHREQFF. CDR3 DNA sequence: TGTGCCAGCAGACGACCACGAGGCTATCACCGGGAGCAGTTCTTC.